This record looks at one T cell receptor beta chain sequence and its context. This specimen belongs to a study of shared clonotypes between healthy human individuals. Germline lookup yields CDR1 MDHEN and CDR2 SYDVKM. CDR3 length: 14 amino acids. V gave up 6 bases and J gave up 4 bases, with 16 bases separating them. Some clones are missing from TCRdb's copy, which holds only in-frame ones; the method was immunoSEQ multiplex PCR. The repertoire consists of roughly 2.4 million clones, with approximately 95% occurring once and the leading ten covering over 0.1%. Sequencing used naive CD4+ T cells sorted from blood. The sample's subset: CD45RA+ positively selected. The source of this sequence is a young man in good health. The J gene is TRBJ2-7, the V gene TRBV28, with a possible D match to TRBD2 (6 bases). CDR3 protein: CASSSNGGPYEQYF. The DNA of the CDR3 is TGTGCCAGCAGCTCTAACGGGGGTCCTTACGAGCAGTACTTC.